A selection of T cell receptor beta chains follows, all from one sample in a study of blood T cell repertoires in COVID-19. Profiled with immunoSEQ multiplex PCR; TCRdb holds only in-frame clones, not every one. This repertoire shows approximately 250,000 clones, approximately 88% found once; its top ten account for approximately 3.4%. What was sequenced was PBMCs or T cells enriched from blood (not recorded which). The receptor source for this set is a woman aged 40 to 50 who had been exposed to COVID-19. CDR3s include the opening cysteine and the closing phenylalanine or tryptophan. A D gene is named only where the DNA matches it firmly. Expanded clones are given a class, and other clones once, few, many or no size at all.

v_call	clone_size	d_call	j_call	cdr3_nt	cdr3_aa
TRBV7-2	NA	TRBD1	TRBJ1-3	TGTGCCAGCAGCTTTTTGGTTTCCCAGGGACAGGGGAGCGGAAACACCATATATTTT	CASSFLVSQGQGSGNTIYF
TRBV21-1	NA	NA	TRBJ2-1	TGTGCCAGCAGCAAAGTCCAGGGTAGAAATGAGCAGTTCTTC	CASSKVQGRNEQFF
TRBV5-4	NA	TRBD1	TRBJ1-4	TGTGCCAGCAGCTTTAAGGGGGCAGCCGGTGAAAAACTGTTTTTT	CASSFKGAAGEKLFF
TRBV28	NA	TRBD1	TRBJ1-5	TGTGCCAGCAGTTTCCTTAGGACAGGGAATGGCAATCAGCCCCAGCATTTT	CASSFLRTGNGNQPQHF
TRBV7-2	few	TRBD1	TRBJ1-4	TGTGCCAGCAGCTTGGGGACAGGGACCGAAAAACTGTTTTTT	CASSLGTGTEKLFF
TRBV18	NA	NA	TRBJ1-1	TGTGCCAGCTCACCAGACAGAACGAACACTGAAGCTTTCTTT	CASSPDRTNTEAFF
TRBV2	NA	TRBD1	TRBJ1-1	TGTGCCAGCAGGGACAGAACGACAGGGAAAACTGAAGCTTTCTTT	CASRDRTTGKTEAFF
TRBV28	NA	TRBD1	TRBJ1-2	TGTGCCAGCACCATACAGGGACAGAACTATGGCTACACCTTC	CASTIQGQNYGYTF
TRBV5-1	NA	NA	TRBJ2-3	TGCGCCAGCAGCGACGGGTCCACAGATACGCAGTATTTT	CASSDGSTDTQYF
TRBV7-9	once	NA	TRBJ1-6	TGTGCCAGCAGTCAGACAGGTGCGGGGGCACCCCTCCACTTT	CASSQTGAGAPLHF
TRBV19	once	NA	TRBJ2-7	TGTGCCAGTAGTTGGGGTGGCGACAGTGGGTACGAGCAGTACTTC	CASSWGGDSGYEQYF
TRBV5-1	few	NA	TRBJ1-6	TGTGCCAGCAGCTTCCAGGGAGGGTCACCCCTCCACTTT	CASSFQGGSPLHF
TRBV28	NA	NA	TRBJ1-5	TGTGCCAGCAGCCCCCCCGGGCAGCCCCAGCATTTT	CASSPPGQPQHF
TRBV5-1	NA	NA	TRBJ1-1	TGCGCCAGCAGCTTGGCGGGTCGGAGTGAAGCTTTCTTT	CASSLAGRSEAFF
TRBV19	NA	NA	TRBJ1-4	TGTGCCAGTAGTAACCCCGCCGAGACAGCCGATAATGAAAAACTGTTTTTT	CASSNPAETADNEKLFF
TRBV11-1	NA	NA	TRBJ2-1	TGTGCCAGCAGCTTAGCGGGAGGAGGCTACAATGAGCAGTTCTTC	CASSLAGGGYNEQFF
TRBV19	NA	NA	TRBJ1-5	TGTGCCAGTAATTTGGGGAAGGGGCAGCCCCAGCATTTT	CASNLGKGQPQHF
TRBV3-1/TRBV3-2	NA	NA	TRBJ1-1	TGTGCCAGCAGCCAATGGAGAACTGAAGCTTTCTTT	CASSQWRTEAFF
TRBV5-8	NA	NA	TRBJ1-1	TGTGCCAGCACCCGGCCGGACAGGAACACTGAAGCTTTCTTT	CASTRPDRNTEAFF
TRBV12-3/TRBV12-4	NA	NA	TRBJ2-7	TGTGCCAGCAGTTCCTCTTACTACGAGCAGTACTTC	CASSSSYYEQYF
TRBV7-6	NA	NA	TRBJ2-1	TGTGCCAGCAGCTTACGCCAGGGGTACGCGGCCAGCAATGAGCAGTTCTTC	CASSLRQGYAASNEQFF
TRBV4-3	NA	NA	TRBJ1-2	TGCGCCAGCAGCCAAGATCGCGGGGGCTGGGGCTACACCTTC	CASSQDRGGWGYTF
TRBV28	NA	NA	TRBJ1-2	TGTGCCTTTTACAGGGCGGACTATGGCTACACCTTC	CAFYRADYGYTF
TRBV6-4	NA	NA	TRBJ2-1	TGTGCCAGCAGTGAAATGGGGGAGGCATACAATGAGCAGTTCTTC	CASSEMGEAYNEQFF
TRBV5-4	NA	NA	TRBJ2-4	TGTGCCAGCAGCTTTGGAGCGGCGTTGGACATTCAGTACTTC	CASSFGAALDIQYF
TRBV7-7	NA	TRBD2	TRBJ2-1	TGTGCCAGCAGCTCCACTAGCGGGGGCCACTACAATGAGCAGTTCTTC	CASSSTSGGHYNEQFF
TRBV4-3	NA	TRBD2	TRBJ2-2	TGCGCCAGCAGCCAAGACCCAGCGGGGGTTGCCGGGGAGCTGTTTTTT	CASSQDPAGVAGELFF
TRBV20-1	NA	NA	TRBJ2-4	TGCAGTGCTAGTTCGGGGGTAGCCAAAAACATTCAGTACTTC	CSASSGVAKNIQYF
TRBV28	NA	TRBD1	TRBJ1-6	TGTGCCAGCAGTACATGGGACAGGGATAATTCACCCCTCCACTTT	CASSTWDRDNSPLHF
TRBV5-4	few	NA	TRBJ1-2	TGTGCCAGCAGCCCCCCCGCTAACTATGGCTACACCTTC	CASSPPANYGYTF
TRBV6-1	NA	TRBD1	TRBJ1-5	TGTGCCAGCAGTGAGACAGGGAATCAGCCCCAGCATTTT	CASSETGNQPQHF
TRBV7-2	NA	NA	TRBJ2-3	TGTGCCAGCAGCTTATCAACGGGGGAGAGCACAGATACGCAGTATTTT	CASSLSTGESTDTQYF
TRBV5-1	NA	TRBD1	TRBJ1-1	TGTGCCAGCAGCCCCGAGGGACAGCTGAACACTGAAGCTTTCTTT	CASSPEGQLNTEAFF
TRBV18	NA	NA	TRBJ2-7	TGTGCCAGCTCACCCAATCCGGGACATACCTACGAGCAGTACTTC	CASSPNPGHTYEQYF
TRBV9	NA	TRBD1	TRBJ1-5	TGTGCCAGCAGCGATCACCCCGTCTTCGACAGGGGCAATCAGCCCCAGCATTTT	CASSDHPVFDRGNQPQHF
TRBV30	once	NA	TRBJ2-7	TGTGCCTGGAGCGACACGTCTTACGAGCAGTACTTC	CAWSDTSYEQYF
TRBV29-1	NA	NA	TRBJ1-1	TGCAGCGTTGAGCGAGGCGGTGGTCTTGAAGCTTTCTTT	CSVERGGGLEAFF
TRBV6-5	once	TRBD1	TRBJ2-3	TGTGCCAGCAGTTCGGGACAGGGGGCAACGGATACGCAGTATTTT	CASSSGQGATDTQYF
TRBV7-9	NA	NA	TRBJ1-6	TGTGCCAGCAGCTTTGGAGCGGATAATTCACCCCTCCACTTT	CASSFGADNSPLHF
TRBV4-1	NA	TRBD2	TRBJ2-1	TGCGCCAGCAGCCAAGGACTAGCTGATGAGCAGTTCTTC	CASSQGLADEQFF
TRBV11-3	NA	TRBD2	TRBJ2-5	TGTGCCAGCAGCTCCGGGGGACTAGCGGGAGAGACCCAGTACTTC	CASSSGGLAGETQYF
TRBV5-4	NA	TRBD2	TRBJ2-2	TGTGCCAGCAGCTTCAGCGGGGTAAACACCGGGGAGCTGTTTTTT	CASSFSGVNTGELFF
TRBV6-2/TRBV6-3	NA	NA	TRBJ1-5	TGTGCCAGCAGTTCCGAGGGTTATAGCAATCAGCCCCAGCATTTT	CASSSEGYSNQPQHF
TRBV11-2	NA	NA	TRBJ2-1	TGTGCCAGCAAACCTATAGGGGGGGCCAACGGAGAGCAGTTCTTC	CASKPIGGANGEQFF
TRBV5-8	once	TRBD1	TRBJ1-3	TGTGCCAGCAGCCGGGAACCCGTGGACAGGGGCACAACCGGTGGAAACACCATATATTTT	CASSREPVDRGTTGGNTIYF
TRBV28	NA	NA	TRBJ1-1	TGTGCCAGCAGTTACCAGGGGTGGATTGAAGCTTTCTTT	CASSYQGWIEAFF
TRBV6-4	NA	TRBD1	TRBJ1-2	TGTGCCAGCAGCTCCGGGACAGGGGGTAGCTATGGCTACACCTTC	CASSSGTGGSYGYTF
TRBV2	NA	NA	TRBJ2-3	TGTGCCAGCGGCCTCACAGATACGCAGTATTTT	CASGLTDTQYF
TRBV3-1/TRBV3-2	NA	NA	TRBJ2-7	TGTGCCAGCAGCCAAGAAGGTAGCCAGGGTCCGTCTGAGCAGTACTTC	CASSQEGSQGPSEQYF
TRBV5-1	NA	NA	TRBJ1-1	TGCGCCAGCAGCTTGGATGGGGAGGGAAGGGACACTGAAGCTTTCTTT	CASSLDGEGRDTEAFF
TRBV11-2	NA	TRBD2	TRBJ2-7	TGTGCCAGCGTCCACTCTAGCGGGGCTTCTAGCTCCTACGAGCAGTACTTC	CASVHSSGASSSYEQYF
TRBV28	NA	NA	TRBJ1-3	TGTGCCAGCAGTTTATGGGCAATAACTGGAAACACCATATATTTT	CASSLWAITGNTIYF